This T cell receptor (beta chain) stems from a study of blood T cell repertoires in COVID-19. About the research overall: T cells, B-cell-depleted T cells, or PBMCs supplied cDNA or gDNA.

Participants' reported clinical history set cohort assignment. Exposed enrollees had met someone with a PCR-confirmed or clinician-diagnosed COVID-19 case at some point within the 2 weeks before study entry. The length of the CDR3 is 16 residues. Germline V gives CDR1 MGHRA, CDR2 YSYEKL. V shed 6 bases and J shed 2 bases, with 19 bases lying between them. Clones were read by immunoSEQ multiplex PCR, and TCRdb kept only the in-frame ones, dropping some. The sample shows 220,000 or so clones, 90% of them seen only once. The source of this sequence is a young man who had been exposed to COVID-19. The chain has TRBV4-1 and TRBJ1-2, with a possible D match to TRBD1 (6 bases). The sequenced sample consisted of PBMCs or T cells enriched from blood (not recorded which). The CDR3 protein is CASRGLFGQGNYGYTF. CDR3 DNA sequence: TGCGCCAGCAGGGGGTTGTTCGGGCAGGGGAACTATGGCTACACCTTC.